This T cell receptor (beta chain) was identified in a study of T cell changes during pregnancy in multiple sclerosis. V was shortened by 7 bases and J by 4 bases, with 10 bases between the two germline ends. In germline, CDR1 is MGHDK, CDR2 SYGVNS. The CDR3 spans 12 residues. Repertoires were generated with immunoSEQ multiplex PCR, while TCRdb's copy carries only in-frame clones and drops some. In the table there are about 48,000 clones, approximately 95% of which are singletons. The sequence was collected from a female donor with multiple sclerosis, enrolled in a pregnancy study. The sample here was CD4+ T cells from peripheral blood mononuclear cells, taken in the first trimester of pregnancy. The V gene is TRBV25-1, the J gene TRBJ1-2; possible D gene TRBD1, 6 bases. As DNA, the CDR3 is TGTGCCAGCACAGGGGCTCCCTATGGCTACACCTTC. This sequence encodes CASTGAPYGYTF.